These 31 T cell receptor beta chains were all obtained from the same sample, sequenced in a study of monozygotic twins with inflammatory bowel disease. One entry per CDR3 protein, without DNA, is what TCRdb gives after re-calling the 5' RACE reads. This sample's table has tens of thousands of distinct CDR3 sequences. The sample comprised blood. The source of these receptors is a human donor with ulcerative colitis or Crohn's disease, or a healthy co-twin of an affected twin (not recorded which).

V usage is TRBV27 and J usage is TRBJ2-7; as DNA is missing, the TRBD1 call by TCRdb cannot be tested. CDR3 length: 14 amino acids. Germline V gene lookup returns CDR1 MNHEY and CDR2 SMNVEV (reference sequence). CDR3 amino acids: CATRRMDSWNEQYF.

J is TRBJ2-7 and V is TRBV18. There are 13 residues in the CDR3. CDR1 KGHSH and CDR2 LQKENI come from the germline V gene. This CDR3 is CASSPQGSYEQYF.

The CDR3 protein is CASSLDAGLTDTQYF. The genes are TRBV5-1 and TRBJ2-3; as DNA is missing, the TRBD2 call by TCRdb cannot be tested. Germline V gives CDR1 SGHRS, CDR2 YFSETQ. The CDR3 consists of 15 residues.

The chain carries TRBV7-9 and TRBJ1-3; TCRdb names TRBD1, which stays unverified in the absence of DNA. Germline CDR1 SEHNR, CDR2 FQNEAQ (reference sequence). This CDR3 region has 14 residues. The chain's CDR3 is CASSPTGSGNTIYF.

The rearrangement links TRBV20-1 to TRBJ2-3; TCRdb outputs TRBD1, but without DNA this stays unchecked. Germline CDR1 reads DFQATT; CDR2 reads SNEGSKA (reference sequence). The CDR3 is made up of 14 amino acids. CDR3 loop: CSLGPGGMPDTQYF.

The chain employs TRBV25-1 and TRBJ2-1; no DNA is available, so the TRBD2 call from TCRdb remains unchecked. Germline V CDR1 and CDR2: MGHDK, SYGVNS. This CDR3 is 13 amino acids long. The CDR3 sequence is CASSRTARDEQFF. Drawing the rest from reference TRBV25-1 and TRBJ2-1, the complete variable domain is EADIYQTPRYLVIGTGKKITLECSQTMGHDKMYWYQQDPGMELHLIHYSYGVNSTEKGDLSSESTVSRIRTEHFPLTLESARPSHTSQYLCASSRTARDEQFFGPGTRLTVL.

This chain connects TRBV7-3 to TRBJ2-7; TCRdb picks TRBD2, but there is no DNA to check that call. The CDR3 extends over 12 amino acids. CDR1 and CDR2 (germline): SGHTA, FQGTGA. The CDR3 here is CASSSYMGPQYF.

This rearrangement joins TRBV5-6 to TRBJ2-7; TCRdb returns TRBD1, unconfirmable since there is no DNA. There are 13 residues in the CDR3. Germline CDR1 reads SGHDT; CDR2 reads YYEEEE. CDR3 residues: CATSPGTEYEQYF.

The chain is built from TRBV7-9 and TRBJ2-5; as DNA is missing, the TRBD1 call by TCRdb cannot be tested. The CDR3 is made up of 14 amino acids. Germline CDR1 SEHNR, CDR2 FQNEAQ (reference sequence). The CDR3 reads CASSTPGQQETQYF. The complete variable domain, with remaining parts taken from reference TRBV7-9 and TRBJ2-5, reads DTGVSQNPRHKITKRGQNVTFRCDPISEHNRLYWYRQTLGQGPEFLTYFQNEAQLEKSRLLSDRFSAERPKGSFSTLEIQRTEQGDSAMYLCASSTPGQQETQYFGPGTRLLVL.

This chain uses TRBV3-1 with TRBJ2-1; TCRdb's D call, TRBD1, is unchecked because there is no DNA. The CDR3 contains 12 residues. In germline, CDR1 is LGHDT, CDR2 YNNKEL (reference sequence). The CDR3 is CASSLPGSGQFF.

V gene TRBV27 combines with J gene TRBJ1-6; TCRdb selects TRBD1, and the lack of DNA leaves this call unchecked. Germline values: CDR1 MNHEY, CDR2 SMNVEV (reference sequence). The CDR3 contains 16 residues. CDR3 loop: CASSLRPPWDNSPLHF.

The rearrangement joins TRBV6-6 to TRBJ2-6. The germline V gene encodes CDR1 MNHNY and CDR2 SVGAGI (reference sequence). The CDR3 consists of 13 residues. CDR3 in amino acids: CASSISGANVLTF.

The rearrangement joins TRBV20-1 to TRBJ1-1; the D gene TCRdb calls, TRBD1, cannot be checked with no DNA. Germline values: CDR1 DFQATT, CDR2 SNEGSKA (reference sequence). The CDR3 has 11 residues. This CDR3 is CSGTQGLEAFF.

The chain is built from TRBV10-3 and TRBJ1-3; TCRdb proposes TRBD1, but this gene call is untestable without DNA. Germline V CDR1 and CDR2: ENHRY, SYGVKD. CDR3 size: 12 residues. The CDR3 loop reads CAITGPGNTIYF.

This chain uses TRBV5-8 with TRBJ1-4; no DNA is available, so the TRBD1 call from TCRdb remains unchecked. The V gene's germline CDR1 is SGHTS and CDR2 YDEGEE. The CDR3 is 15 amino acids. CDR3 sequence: CASRRGGATNEKLFF. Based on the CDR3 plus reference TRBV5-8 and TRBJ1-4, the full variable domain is EAGVTQSPTHLIKTRGQQATLRCSPISGHTSVYWYQQALGLGLQFLLWYDEGEERNRGNFPPRFSGRQFPNYSSELNVNALELEDSALYLCASRRGGATNEKLFFGSGTQLSVL.

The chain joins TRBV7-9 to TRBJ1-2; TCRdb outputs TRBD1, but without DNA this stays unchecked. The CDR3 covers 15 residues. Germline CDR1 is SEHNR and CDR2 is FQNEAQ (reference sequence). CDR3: CASSSRDSLNYGYTF.

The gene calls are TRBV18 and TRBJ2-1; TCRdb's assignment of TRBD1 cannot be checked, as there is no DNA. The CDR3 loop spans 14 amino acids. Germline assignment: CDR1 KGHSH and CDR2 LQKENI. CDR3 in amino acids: CASSPSRGLNEQFF. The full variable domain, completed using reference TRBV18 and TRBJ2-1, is NAGVMQNPRHLVRRRGQEARLRCSPMKGHSHVYWYRQLPEEGLKFMVYLQKENIIDESGMPKERFSAEFPKEGPSILRIQQVVRGDSAAYFCASSPSRGLNEQFFGPGTRLTVL.

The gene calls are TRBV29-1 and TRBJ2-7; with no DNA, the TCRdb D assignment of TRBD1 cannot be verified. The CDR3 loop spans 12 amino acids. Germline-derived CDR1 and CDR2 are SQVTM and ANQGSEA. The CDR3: CSARDPRNEQYF.

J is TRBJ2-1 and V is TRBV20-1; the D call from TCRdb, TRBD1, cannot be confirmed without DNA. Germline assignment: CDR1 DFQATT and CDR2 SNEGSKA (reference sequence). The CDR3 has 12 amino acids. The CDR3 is CSARRDIHEQFF.

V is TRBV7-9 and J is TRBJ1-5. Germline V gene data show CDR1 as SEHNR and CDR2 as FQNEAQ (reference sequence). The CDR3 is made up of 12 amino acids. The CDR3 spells CASSHPGEPQHF.

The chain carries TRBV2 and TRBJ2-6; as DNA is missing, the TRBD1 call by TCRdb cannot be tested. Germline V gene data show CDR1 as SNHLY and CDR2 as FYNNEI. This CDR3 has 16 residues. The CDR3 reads CASSEFRGAGANVLTF.

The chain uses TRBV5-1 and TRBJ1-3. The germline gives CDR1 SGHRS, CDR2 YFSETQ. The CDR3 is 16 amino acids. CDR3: CASSLMSGRSGNTIYF.

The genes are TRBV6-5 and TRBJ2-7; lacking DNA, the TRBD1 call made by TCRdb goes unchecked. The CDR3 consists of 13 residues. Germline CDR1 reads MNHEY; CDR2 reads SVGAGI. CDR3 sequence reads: CATRDRGPYEQYF.

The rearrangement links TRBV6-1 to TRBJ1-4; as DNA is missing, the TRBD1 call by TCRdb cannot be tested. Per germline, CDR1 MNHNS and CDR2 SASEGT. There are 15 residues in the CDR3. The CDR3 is CASSPDRADNEKLFF.

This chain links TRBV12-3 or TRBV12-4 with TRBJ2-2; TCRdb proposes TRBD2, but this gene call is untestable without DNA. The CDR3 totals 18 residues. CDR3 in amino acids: CASSLYVGGRGNTGELFF.

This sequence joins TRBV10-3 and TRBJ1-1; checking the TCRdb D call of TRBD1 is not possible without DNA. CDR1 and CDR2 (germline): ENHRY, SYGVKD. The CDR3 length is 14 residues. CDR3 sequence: CAISESESPVEAFF.

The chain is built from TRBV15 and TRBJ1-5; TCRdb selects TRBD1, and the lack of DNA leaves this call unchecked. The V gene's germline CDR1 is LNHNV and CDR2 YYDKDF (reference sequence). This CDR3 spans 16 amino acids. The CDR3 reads CATSTGQVYSNQPQHF.

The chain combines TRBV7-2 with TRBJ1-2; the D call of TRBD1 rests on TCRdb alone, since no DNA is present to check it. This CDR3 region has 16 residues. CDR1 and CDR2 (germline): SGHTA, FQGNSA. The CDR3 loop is CASSFLQTGDPYGYTF.

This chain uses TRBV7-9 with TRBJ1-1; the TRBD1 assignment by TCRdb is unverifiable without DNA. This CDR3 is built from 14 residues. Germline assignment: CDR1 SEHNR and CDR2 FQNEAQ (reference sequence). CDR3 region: CASSPPTRWTEAFF.

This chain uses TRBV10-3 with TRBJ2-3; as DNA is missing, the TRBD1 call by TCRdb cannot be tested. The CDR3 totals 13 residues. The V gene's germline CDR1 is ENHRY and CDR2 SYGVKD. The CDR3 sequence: CAIMGTGADTQYF.

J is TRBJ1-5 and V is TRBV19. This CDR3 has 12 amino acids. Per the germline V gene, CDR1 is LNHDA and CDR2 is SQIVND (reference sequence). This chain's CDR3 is CASCSSNQPQHF.